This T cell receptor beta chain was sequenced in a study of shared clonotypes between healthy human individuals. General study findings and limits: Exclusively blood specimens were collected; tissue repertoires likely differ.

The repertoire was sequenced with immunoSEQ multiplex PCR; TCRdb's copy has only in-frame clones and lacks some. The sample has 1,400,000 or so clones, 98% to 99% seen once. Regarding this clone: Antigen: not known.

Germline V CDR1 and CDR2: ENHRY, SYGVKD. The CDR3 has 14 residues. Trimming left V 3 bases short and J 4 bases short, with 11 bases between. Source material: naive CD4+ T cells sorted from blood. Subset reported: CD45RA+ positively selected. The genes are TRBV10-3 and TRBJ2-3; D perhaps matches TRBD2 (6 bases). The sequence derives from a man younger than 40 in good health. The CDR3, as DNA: TGTGCCATCAGTGACCCCAGCGGGTCAGATACGCAGTATTTT. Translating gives CAISDPSGSDTQYF.